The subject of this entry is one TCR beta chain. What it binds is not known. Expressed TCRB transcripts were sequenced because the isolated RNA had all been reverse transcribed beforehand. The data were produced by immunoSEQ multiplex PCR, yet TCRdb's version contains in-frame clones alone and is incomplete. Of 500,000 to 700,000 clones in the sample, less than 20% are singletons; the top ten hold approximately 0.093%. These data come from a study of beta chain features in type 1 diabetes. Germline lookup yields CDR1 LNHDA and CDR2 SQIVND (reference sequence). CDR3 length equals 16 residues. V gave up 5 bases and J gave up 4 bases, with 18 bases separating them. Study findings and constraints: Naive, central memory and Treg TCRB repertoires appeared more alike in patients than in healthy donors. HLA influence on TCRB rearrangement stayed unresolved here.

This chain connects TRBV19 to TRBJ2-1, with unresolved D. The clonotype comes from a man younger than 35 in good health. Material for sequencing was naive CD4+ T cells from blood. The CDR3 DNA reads TGTGCCAGTAGTCCGCCCCCCGTCGTGGATTACAATGAGCAGTTCTTC. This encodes CASSPPPVVDYNEQFF. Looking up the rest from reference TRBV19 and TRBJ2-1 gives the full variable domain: DGGITQSPKYLFRKEGQNVTLSCEQNLNHDAMYWYRQDPGQGLRLIYYSQIVNDFQKGDIAEGYSVSREKKESFPLTVTSAQKNPTAFYLCASSPPPVVDYNEQFFGPGTRLTVL.